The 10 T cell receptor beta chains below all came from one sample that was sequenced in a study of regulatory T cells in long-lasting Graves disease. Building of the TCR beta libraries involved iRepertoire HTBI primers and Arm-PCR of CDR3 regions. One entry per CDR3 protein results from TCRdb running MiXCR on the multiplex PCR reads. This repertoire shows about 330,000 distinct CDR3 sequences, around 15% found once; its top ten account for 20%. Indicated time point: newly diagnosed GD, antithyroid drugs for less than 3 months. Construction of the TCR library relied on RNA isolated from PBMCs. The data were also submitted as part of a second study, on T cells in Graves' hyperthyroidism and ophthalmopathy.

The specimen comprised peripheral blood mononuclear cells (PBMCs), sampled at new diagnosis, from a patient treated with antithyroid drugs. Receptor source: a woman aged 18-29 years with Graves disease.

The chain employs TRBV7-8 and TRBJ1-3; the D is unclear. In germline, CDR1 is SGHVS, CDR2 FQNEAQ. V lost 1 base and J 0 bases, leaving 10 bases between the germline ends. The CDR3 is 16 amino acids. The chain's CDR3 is CASSLVPGISGNTIYF. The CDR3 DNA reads TGTGCCAGCAGCTTAGTCCCGGGAATCTCTGGAAACACCATATATTTT. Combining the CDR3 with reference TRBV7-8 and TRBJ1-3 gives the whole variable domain GAGVSQSPRYKVAKRGQDVALRCDPISGHVSLFWYQQALGQGPEFLTYFQNEAQLDKSGLPSDRFFAERPEGSVSTLKIQRTQQEDSAVYLCASSLVPGISGNTIYFGEGSWLTVV.

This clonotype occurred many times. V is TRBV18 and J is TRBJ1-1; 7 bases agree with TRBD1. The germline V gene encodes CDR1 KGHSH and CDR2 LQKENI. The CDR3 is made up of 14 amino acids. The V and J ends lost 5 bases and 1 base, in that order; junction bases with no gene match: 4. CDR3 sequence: CASSTGTANTEAFF. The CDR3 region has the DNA TGTGCCAGCTCAACCGGGACAGCGAACACTGAAGCTTTCTTT.

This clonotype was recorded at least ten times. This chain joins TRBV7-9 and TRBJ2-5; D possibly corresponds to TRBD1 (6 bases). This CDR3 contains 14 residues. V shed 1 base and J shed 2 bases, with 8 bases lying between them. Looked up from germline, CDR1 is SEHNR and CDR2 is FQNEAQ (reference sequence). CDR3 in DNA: TGTGCCAGCAGCTTAGTGGGGGCTCAAGAGACCCAGTACTTC. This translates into CASSLVGAQETQYF.

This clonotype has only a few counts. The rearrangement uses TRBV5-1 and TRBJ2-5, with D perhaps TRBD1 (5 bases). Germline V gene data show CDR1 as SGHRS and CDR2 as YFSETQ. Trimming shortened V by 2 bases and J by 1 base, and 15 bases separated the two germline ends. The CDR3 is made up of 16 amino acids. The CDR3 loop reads CASSFQGVGPQETQYF. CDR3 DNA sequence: TGCGCCAGCAGCTTTCAAGGGGTGGGGCCCCAAGAGACCCAGTACTTC.

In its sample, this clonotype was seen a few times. CDR3 DNA: TGTGCCAGCAGGCCCCCCTCGTTGGTGAACACTGAAGCTTTCTTT. It is translated as CASRPPSLVNTEAFF. This chain links TRBV11-2 with TRBJ1-1; D not resolved. Germline V CDR1 and CDR2: SGHAT, FQNNGV. Trimming stripped 6 bases from V and 0 bases from J, with 14 bases between. The length of the CDR3 is 15 residues.

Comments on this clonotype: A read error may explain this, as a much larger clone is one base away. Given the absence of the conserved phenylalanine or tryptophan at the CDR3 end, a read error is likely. CDR3 amino acids: CASSPNGLPYEQYS. In DNA form, the CDR3 reads TGTGCCAGCAGTCCCAATGGGTTACCCTACGAGCAGTACTCC. V gene TRBV28 combines with J gene TRBJ2-7; D is ambiguous. Trimming took 5 bases from V and 2 from J, leaving 13 bases between them. Germline assignment: CDR1 MDHEN and CDR2 SYDVKM. The CDR3 has 14 residues.

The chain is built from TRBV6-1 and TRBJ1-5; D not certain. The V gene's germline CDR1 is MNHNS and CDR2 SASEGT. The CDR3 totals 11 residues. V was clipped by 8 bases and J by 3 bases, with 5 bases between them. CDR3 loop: CASRNNQPQHF. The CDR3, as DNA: TGTGCCAGCCGTAACAATCAGCCCCAGCATTTT.

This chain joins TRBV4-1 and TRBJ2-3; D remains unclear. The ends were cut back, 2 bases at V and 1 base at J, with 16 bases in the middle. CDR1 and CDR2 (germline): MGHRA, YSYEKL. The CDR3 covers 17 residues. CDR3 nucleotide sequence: TGCGCCAGCAGCCAACGTCCCGAGGATTCGGGCACAGATACGCAGTATTTT. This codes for CASSQRPEDSGTDTQYF.

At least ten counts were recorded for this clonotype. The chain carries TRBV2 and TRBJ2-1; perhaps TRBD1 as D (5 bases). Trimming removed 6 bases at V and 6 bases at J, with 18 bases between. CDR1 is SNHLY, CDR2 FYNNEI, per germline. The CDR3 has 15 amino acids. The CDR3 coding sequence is TGTGCCAGCAGGTTGGGGCAACCTTCCCCCAATGAGCAGTTCTTC. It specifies CASRLGQPSPNEQFF.

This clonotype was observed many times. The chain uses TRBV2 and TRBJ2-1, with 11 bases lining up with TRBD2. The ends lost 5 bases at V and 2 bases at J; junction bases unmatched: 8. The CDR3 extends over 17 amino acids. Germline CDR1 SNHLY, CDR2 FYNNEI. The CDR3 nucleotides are TGTGCCAGCAGTCGACTAGCGGGATTTAGCACCTACAATGAGCAGTTCTTC. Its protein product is CASSRLAGFSTYNEQFF.